A single sample gave rise to the 23 T cell receptor beta chains below, sequenced in a study of cytomegalovirus exposure and HLA in healthy donors (dated by TCRdb to between 2016 and 2019). The library was made by the immunoSEQ multiplex PCR assay. The source is immuneACCESS, and TCRdb retained only in-frame sequences with V and J called. Part of the clones is not carried over; for the studies checked, unresolved V genes explain less than half of this, and the remainder is unexplained. This sample has about 220,000 clones in its table, and about 93% of those were observed once. The ten largest clonotypes hold 1% to 1.2% of the sample. Sequencing was done on a sample of PBMCs. Receptor source: a woman between 18 and 29 years old in good health and CMV-seronegative.

The chain joins TRBV25-1 to TRBJ2-7, with D perhaps TRBD2 (6 bases). The V and J ends lost 4 bases and 3 bases respectively, with 16 bases between them. The CDR3 is made up of 15 amino acids. Germline V gene sequence: CDR1 MGHDK, CDR2 SYGVNS. DNA for the CDR3: TGTGCCAGCAGTGTATCCGGGGGAGCTCACTACGAGCAGTACTTC. It encodes CASSVSGGAHYEQYF.

This clone came up once. This chain connects TRBV11-2 to TRBJ1-2; D is unresolved. Per the germline V gene, CDR1 is SGHAT and CDR2 is FQNNGV. CDR3 length: 14 residues. V gave up 3 bases and J gave up 1 base, with 9 bases separating them. This CDR3 is CASSFDKSNYGYTF. The DNA for the CDR3 is TGTGCCAGCAGCTTCGACAAAAGTAACTATGGCTACACCTTC.

V usage is TRBV5-1 and J usage is TRBJ2-2; no reliable D call. The V and J ends lost 0 bases and 2 bases respectively, with 5 bases between them. The length of the CDR3 is 14 residues. The germline V gene encodes CDR1 SGHRS and CDR2 YFSETQ. The CDR3 DNA sequence: TGCGCCAGCAGCTTGGCCGTAAACACCGGGGAGCTGTTTTTT. Encoded protein: CASSLAVNTGELFF.

The genes are TRBV6-6 and TRBJ1-2, with no clear D. The germline V gene encodes CDR1 MNHNY and CDR2 SVGAGI (reference sequence). The germline V and J ends were trimmed by 2 bases and 8 bases, with 12 bases remaining between them. The CDR3 extends over 13 amino acids. DNA for the CDR3: TGTGCCAGCAGTTACGAACCACATGGCGGCTACACCTTC. This translates into CASSYEPHGGYTF.

V gene TRBV2 combines with J gene TRBJ2-4; TRBD2 matches at 7 bases. Trimming cost V 6 bases and J 9 bases; bases outside gene matches: 11. CDR3 length: 14 residues. CDR1 is SNHLY and CDR2 is FYNNEI in the germline V gene. The CDR3 loop reads CASSTRGGPGIQYF. The CDR3 DNA reads TGTGCCAGCAGCACCCGGGGAGGGCCGGGCATTCAGTACTTC.

The chain carries TRBV19 and TRBJ2-7, with 9 bases fitting TRBD1. The germline V gene encodes CDR1 LNHDA and CDR2 SQIVND (reference sequence). The CDR3 spans 14 residues. V lost 7 bases to trimming and J lost 3 bases; unmatched junction nucleotides: 7. Written as DNA, the CDR3 is TGTGCCAGTAAAAACCGGGACAGGGACTACGAGCAGTACTTC. This encodes CASKNRDRDYEQYF.

This clone was seen only a few times. The DNA of the CDR3 is TGTGCCAGCAGCCCACGACTAGCGGGAGTTCCCGAGCAGTACTTC. Translating gives CASSPRLAGVPEQYF. V gene TRBV9 combines with J gene TRBJ2-7, with 12 bases that match TRBD2. The CDR3 loop spans 15 amino acids. Germline trimming cut 4 bases from V and 6 bases from J; bases unmatched to any gene: 8. Germline V gives CDR1 SGDLS, CDR2 YYNGEE.

The rearrangement joins TRBV18 to TRBJ1-3, with a weak D call TRBD1 (6 bases). V was cut by 2 bases and J by 4 bases, with 9 bases left in between. The CDR3 is made up of 14 amino acids. Germline CDR1 is KGHSH and CDR2 is LQKENI. CDR3 amino acids: CASSPGGEGNTIYF. CDR3 coding DNA: TGTGCCAGCTCACCAGGGGGCGAGGGAAACACCATATATTTT.

The chain uses TRBV11-3 and TRBJ2-1; TRBD2 matches 10 bases. J lost 2 bases, V lost 0 bases, and 1 base had no gene match. The CDR3 extends over 16 amino acids. Germline V gives CDR1 SGHNT, CDR2 YENEEA. CDR3 sequence reads: CASSLEAGGTYNEQFF. CDR3 DNA sequence: TGTGCCAGCAGCTTAGAAGCGGGAGGGACCTACAATGAGCAGTTCTTC.

The rearrangement joins TRBV9 to TRBJ1-2; 8 bases match TRBD1. CDR1 and CDR2 from the germline V gene are SGDLS and YYNGEE. The V segment lost 3 bases and the J segment 2 bases; nucleotides outside the gene matches: 6. This CDR3 is built from 15 residues. For the CDR3, the DNA is TGTGCCAGCAGCGCCCCGACAGGGGTAAACTATGGCTACACCTTC. Its protein is CASSAPTGVNYGYTF.

V and J are TRBV6-5 and TRBJ2-2; weak D call: TRBD2 (5 bases). Trimming took off 6 bases at V and 6 bases at J, with 17 bases between the two ends. CDR1 and CDR2 (germline): MNHEY, SVGAGI. The CDR3 runs to 15 residues. The CDR3 reads CASSRGNPGPGELFF. The CDR3 region has the DNA TGTGCCAGCAGCAGAGGGAACCCCGGGCCCGGGGAGCTGTTTTTT.

This chain uses TRBV7-9 with TRBJ2-1; possible D gene TRBD2, 6 bases. The V and J ends lost 2 bases and 6 bases respectively, with 11 bases between them. The CDR3 has 14 amino acids. Germline loops: CDR1 SEHNR, CDR2 FQNEAQ (reference sequence). CDR3 residues: CASSLPRTINEQFF. CDR3 DNA sequence: TGTGCCAGCAGCTTACCCCGGACTATCAATGAGCAGTTCTTC.

This sequence joins TRBV2 and TRBJ2-5; D may be TRBD1 (8 bases). CDR3 length: 15 amino acids. Germline values: CDR1 SNHLY, CDR2 FYNNEI. Deletions cut 2 bases from V and 5 bases from J, with 15 bases between. CDR3 protein: CASSEPQGGGETQYF. CDR3 in DNA: TGTGCCAGCAGTGAACCACAGGGGGGGGGTGAGACCCAGTACTTC.

V is TRBV27 and J is TRBJ1-2; 7 nucleotides line up with TRBD1. V was clipped by 1 base and J by 8 bases; unmatched bases: 7. This CDR3 has 14 amino acids. Germline V CDR1 and CDR2: MNHEY, SMNVEV (reference sequence). CDR3 coding DNA: TGTGCCAGCAGTTTATGGACAGGCTACGGCGGCTACACCTTC. This codes for CASSLWTGYGGYTF.

J is TRBJ2-7 and V is TRBV4-1; TRBD2 is a possible D gene (6 bases). Trimming cost V 0 bases and J 5 bases, with 20 bases left between them. The CDR3 covers 17 residues. Looked up from germline, CDR1 is MGHRA and CDR2 is YSYEKL. The CDR3 sequence: CASSQDLEGTWANEQYF. The CDR3 nucleotides read TGCGCCAGCAGCCAAGATCTGGAGGGAACGTGGGCCAACGAGCAGTACTTC.

V usage is TRBV27 and J usage is TRBJ2-3, with a possible D match to TRBD2 (7 bases). The CDR3 consists of 14 residues. Per germline, CDR1 MNHEY and CDR2 SMNVEV (reference sequence). Trimming stripped 6 bases from V and 9 bases from J, with 19 bases between. Here the CDR3 reads CASRQGGGRATQYF. CDR3 nucleotides: TGTGCCAGCAGACAGGGCGGGGGTAGGGCGACGCAGTATTTT.

This chain links TRBV18 with TRBJ2-7; possible D gene TRBD1, 5 bases. CDR3 size: 15 residues. V lost 1 base and J 0 bases, leaving 10 bases between the germline ends. Germline-derived CDR1 and CDR2 are KGHSH and LQKENI. DNA of the CDR3: TGTGCCAGCTCACCACGGGGCGTTAGCTCCTACGAGCAGTACTTC. It encodes CASSPRGVSSYEQYF. Filled out from reference TRBV18 and TRBJ2-7, the complete variable domain reads NAGVMQNPRHLVRRRGQEARLRCSPMKGHSHVYWYRQLPEEGLKFMVYLQKENIIDESGMPKERFSAEFPKEGPSILRIQQVVRGDSAAYFCASSPRGVSSYEQYFGPGTRLTVT.

As for this clone: The junction does not match germline at one end; this may be a read error. The genes are TRBV6-6 and TRBJ2-1; D is undetermined. CDR1 and CDR2 from the germline V gene are MNHNY and SVGAGI (reference sequence). This CDR3 is 13 amino acids long. CDR3 protein: CAISYTTYNEQFF. The CDR3 region has the DNA TGTGCCATCAGTTACACAACCTACAATGAGCAGTTCTTC.

V and J are TRBV5-4 and TRBJ1-3, with 9 bases that match TRBD1. V dropped 0 bases and J dropped 0; count of bases not matched to a gene: 1. This CDR3 has 16 amino acids. CDR1 SGHNT and CDR2 YYREEE come from the germline V gene (reference sequence). CDR3 residues: CASSLGQGDSGNTIYF. The DNA for the CDR3 is TGTGCCAGCAGCTTGGGACAGGGGGACTCTGGAAACACCATATATTTT.

In its sample, this clone was seen a few times. V and J are TRBV5-5 and TRBJ1-2, with D perhaps matching TRBD1 (6 bases). The CDR3 contains 12 residues. Between the trimmed V and J ends, which lost 7 bases and 2 bases, there was a span of 9 bases. Per germline, CDR1 SGHKS and CDR2 YYEKEE (reference sequence). This CDR3 reads CASRRGNYGYTF. The CDR3 DNA is TGTGCCAGCCGTAGGGGGAACTATGGCTACACCTTC.

J is TRBJ1-6 and V is TRBV5-4; D is uncertain. CDR1 is SGHNT, CDR2 YYREEE, per germline (reference sequence). CDR3 length: 17 residues. V was cut by 2 bases and J by 0 bases, with 12 bases left in between. The CDR3 sequence: CASSFGPSSSYNSPLHF. CDR3 bases: TGTGCCAGCAGCTTTGGTCCCTCGAGCTCCTATAATTCACCCCTCCACTTT.

The V gene is TRBV5-6, the J gene TRBJ2-3; 15 positions match TRBD2. Germline CDR1 is SGHDT and CDR2 is YYEEEE. The CDR3 loop spans 17 amino acids. V trimming: 4 bases; J trimming: 2 bases; junction bases outside the gene matches: 5. CDR3 nucleotide sequence: TGTGCCAGCAGCATCGGACTAGCGGGAGGGTCCACAGATACGCAGTATTTT. Translation: CASSIGLAGGSTDTQYF. The whole variable domain, remainder taken from reference TRBV5-6 and TRBJ2-3, is DAGVTQSPTHLIKTRGQQVTLRCSPKSGHDTVSWYQQALGQGPQFIFQYYEEEERQRGNFPDRFSGHQFPNYSSELNVNALLLGDSALYLCASSIGLAGGSTDTQYFGPGTRLTVL.

The chain joins TRBV18 to TRBJ1-3, with 9 bases lining up with TRBD1. Germline V gives CDR1 KGHSH, CDR2 LQKENI. CDR3 length equals 14 residues. V shed 5 bases, J shed 8 bases, and the junction held 7 bases outside the gene matches. The CDR3 DNA is TGTGCCAGCTCATCCCGACAGGGGGTCTACACCATATATTTT. The encoded protein is CASSSRQGVYTIYF.